This TCR beta chain was recorded in a study of patients and donors after allogeneic stem cell transplantation. The CDR3 length is 15 residues. Trimming at V came to 3 bases and at J to 5 bases, leaving 11 bases not matched to a gene. Germline CDR1 DFQATT, CDR2 SNEGSKA (reference sequence). TCRdb re-called the RT-PCR reads through MiXCR, storing one row per CDR3 protein. Seen here are about 960,000 distinct CDR3 sequences, over 15% observed once, and the top ten hold roughly 6%. The TCR originated in a human donor who was either an allogeneic HSCT recipient or a stem cell or donor lymphocyte infusion donor (not recorded which). It is not recorded whose cells these are; they may come from a transplant donor. Sequenced: blood, either unsorted or a sorted T cell fraction (not recorded which). The chain combines TRBV20-1 with TRBJ1-1; 8 nucleotides line up with TRBD1. The CDR3 is CSASRSGGRGTEAFF. CDR3 sequence (DNA): TGCAGTGCTAGTAGGTCAGGGGGCAGAGGTACTGAAGCTTTCTTT.